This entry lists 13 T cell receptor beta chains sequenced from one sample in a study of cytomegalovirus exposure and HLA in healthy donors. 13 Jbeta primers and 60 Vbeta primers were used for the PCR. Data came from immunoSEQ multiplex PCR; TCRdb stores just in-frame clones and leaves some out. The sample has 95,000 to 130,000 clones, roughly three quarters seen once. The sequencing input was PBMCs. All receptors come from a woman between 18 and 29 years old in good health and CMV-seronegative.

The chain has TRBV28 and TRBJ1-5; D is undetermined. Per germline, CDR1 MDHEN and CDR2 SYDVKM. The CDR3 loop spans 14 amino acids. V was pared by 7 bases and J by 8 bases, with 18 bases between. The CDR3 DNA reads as TGTGCCAGCACCCTAGTCGCGTCGGGGAAGCCCCAGCATTTT. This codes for CASTLVASGKPQHF.

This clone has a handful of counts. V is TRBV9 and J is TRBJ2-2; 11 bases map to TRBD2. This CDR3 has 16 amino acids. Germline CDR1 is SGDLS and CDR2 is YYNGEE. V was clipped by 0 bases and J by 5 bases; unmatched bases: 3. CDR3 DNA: TGTGCCAGCAGCGTAGTCCCTAGCGGGGGGACCGGGGAGCTGTTTTTT. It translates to CASSVVPSGGTGELFF. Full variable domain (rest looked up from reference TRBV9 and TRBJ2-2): DSGVTQTPKHLITATGQRVTLRCSPRSGDLSVYWYQQSLDQGLQFLIQYYNGEERAKGNILERFSAQQFPDLHSELNLSSLELGDSALYFCASSVVPSGGTGELFFGEGSRLTVL.

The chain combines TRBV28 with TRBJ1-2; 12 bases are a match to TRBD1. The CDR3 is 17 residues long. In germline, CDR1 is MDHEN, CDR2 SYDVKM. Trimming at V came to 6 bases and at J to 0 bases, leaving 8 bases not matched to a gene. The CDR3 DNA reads TGTGCCAGCAGCGGGACAGGGGGCAAGGGAGCTAACTATGGCTACACCTTC. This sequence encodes CASSGTGGKGANYGYTF.

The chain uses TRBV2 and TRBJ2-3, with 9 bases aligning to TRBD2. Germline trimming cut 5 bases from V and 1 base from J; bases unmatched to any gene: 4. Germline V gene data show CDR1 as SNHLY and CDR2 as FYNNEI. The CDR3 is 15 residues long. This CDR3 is CASSPRTSGTDTQYF. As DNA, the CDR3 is TGTGCCAGCAGTCCCCGGACTAGCGGCACAGATACGCAGTATTTT.

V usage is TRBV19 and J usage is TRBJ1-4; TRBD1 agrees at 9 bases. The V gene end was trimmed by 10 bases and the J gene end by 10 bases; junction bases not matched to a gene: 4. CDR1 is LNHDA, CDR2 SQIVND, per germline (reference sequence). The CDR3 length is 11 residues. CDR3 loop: CATGTGPKLFF. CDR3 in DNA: TGTGCCACCGGGACAGGGCCAAAACTGTTTTTT.

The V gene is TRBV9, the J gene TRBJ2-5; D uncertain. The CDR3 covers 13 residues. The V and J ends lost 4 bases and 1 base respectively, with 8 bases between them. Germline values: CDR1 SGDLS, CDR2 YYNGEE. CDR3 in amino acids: CASSPISQETQYF. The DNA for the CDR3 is TGTGCCAGCAGCCCAATCAGCCAAGAGACCCAGTACTTC.

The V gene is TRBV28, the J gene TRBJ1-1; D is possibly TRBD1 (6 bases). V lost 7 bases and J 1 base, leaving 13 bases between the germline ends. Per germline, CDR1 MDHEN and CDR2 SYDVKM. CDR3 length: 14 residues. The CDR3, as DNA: TGTGCCAGCACCCCGGACAGACGGAACACTGAAGCTTTCTTT. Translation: CASTPDRRNTEAFF.

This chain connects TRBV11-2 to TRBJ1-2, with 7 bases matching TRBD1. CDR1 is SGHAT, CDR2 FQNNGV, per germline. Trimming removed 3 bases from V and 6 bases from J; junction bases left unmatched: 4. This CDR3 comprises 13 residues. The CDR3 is CASSLTGINGYTF. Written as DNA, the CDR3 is TGTGCCAGCAGCTTGACAGGGATCAATGGCTACACCTTC.

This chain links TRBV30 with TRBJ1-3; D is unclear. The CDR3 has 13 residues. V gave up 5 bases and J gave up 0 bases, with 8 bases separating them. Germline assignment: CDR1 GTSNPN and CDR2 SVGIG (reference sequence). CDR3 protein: CAWSIASGNTIYF. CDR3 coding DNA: TGTGCCTGGTCTATCGCCTCTGGAAACACCATATATTTT.

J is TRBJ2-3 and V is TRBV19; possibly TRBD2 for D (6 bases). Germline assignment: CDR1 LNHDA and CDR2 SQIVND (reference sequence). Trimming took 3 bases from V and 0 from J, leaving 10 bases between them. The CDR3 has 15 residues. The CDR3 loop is CASSMGLSSTDTQYF. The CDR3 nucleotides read TGTGCCAGTAGTATGGGACTTTCTAGCACAGATACGCAGTATTTT.

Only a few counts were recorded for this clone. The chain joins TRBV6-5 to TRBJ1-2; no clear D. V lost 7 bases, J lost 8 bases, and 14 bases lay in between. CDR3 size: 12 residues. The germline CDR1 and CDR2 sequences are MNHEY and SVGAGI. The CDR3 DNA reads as TGTGCCAGCACTGACTACTCTGGCGGCTACACCTTC. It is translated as CASTDYSGGYTF.

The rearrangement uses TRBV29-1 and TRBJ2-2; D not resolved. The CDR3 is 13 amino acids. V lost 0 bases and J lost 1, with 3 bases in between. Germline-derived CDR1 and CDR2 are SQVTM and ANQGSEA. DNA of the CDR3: TGCAGCGTTGAAGAACAGAACACCGGGGAGCTGTTTTTT. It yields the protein CSVEEQNTGELFF.

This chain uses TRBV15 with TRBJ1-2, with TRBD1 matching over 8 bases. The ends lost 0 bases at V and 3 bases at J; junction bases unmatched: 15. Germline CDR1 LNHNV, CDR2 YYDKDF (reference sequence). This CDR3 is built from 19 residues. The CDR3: CATSRDERGRGLWDYGYTF. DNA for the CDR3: TGTGCCACCAGCAGAGATGAGCGGGGCAGGGGGCTTTGGGACTATGGCTACACCTTC.